The next 27 T cell receptor beta chains were all read from a single sample in a study of T cell repertoires in aging, cancer and after chemotherapy. Peripheral blood genomic DNA, not sorted cells or RNA, was the template. Multiplex touch-down PCR with TRB-A/B primers amplified rearranged V-D-J TRB sequences. TCRdb reprocessed the multiplex PCR reads with MiXCR, giving one entry per CDR3 protein. Among around 2,800 distinct CDR3 sequences listed, about 30% were seen once. Sequencing was performed on blood. Receptors were obtained from a human donor in good health.

This clonotype is labeled as medium-sized. This chain joins TRBV12-3 or TRBV12-4 and TRBJ2-3; no clear D. Trimming pared 4 bases from V and 5 bases from J, leaving 4 bases between. CDR3 length: 11 amino acids. This chain's CDR3 is CASSSRDTQYF. DNA of the CDR3: TGTGCCAGCAGTTCACGAGATACGCAGTATTTT.

This clonotype was picked up a small number of times. This chain joins TRBV6-1 and TRBJ2-4, with TRBD1 matching over 8 bases. Trimming at V came to 6 bases and at J to 0 bases, leaving 16 bases not matched to a gene. CDR1 MNHNS and CDR2 SASEGT come from the germline V gene. The CDR3 consists of 19 residues. The CDR3 reads CASRPSQGAGELAKNIQYF. In nucleotides, the CDR3 is TGTGCCAGCAGACCTTCTCAGGGGGCCGGGGAGCTAGCCAAAAACATTCAGTACTTC.

The J gene is TRBJ2-2, the V gene TRBV11-3; the D gene is possibly TRBD2 (6 bases). The CDR3 length is 16 residues. In germline, CDR1 is SGHNT, CDR2 YENEEA. V was pared by 6 bases and J by 7 bases, with 21 bases between. The CDR3 region has the DNA TGTGCCAGCAGTCGCGGGGCAACCGGGCGGAGCGGGGAGCTGTTTTTT. It codes for CASSRGATGRSGELFF.

The chain has TRBV20-1 and TRBJ2-7, with TRBD2 matching 8 bases. The junction had 8 bases not matched to a gene; V was cut back by 5 bases and J by 2 bases. The CDR3 contains 14 residues. The germline V gene has CDR1 DFQATT and CDR2 SNEGSKA (reference sequence). CDR3 bases: TGCAGTGCTCGGGAACTAGCGGTGACCTACGAGCAGTACTTC. Translation gives CSARELAVTYEQYF.

By share, this clonotype ranks as medium-sized (0.01 to 0.1%). V and J are TRBV5-3 and TRBJ2-7; 8 bases align to TRBD1. TRBV5-3 is treated as an ORF (open reading frame) with a function not yet certain. The CDR3 runs to 15 residues. V lost 4 bases to trimming and J lost 2 bases; unmatched junction nucleotides: 8. The CDR3 reads CARSPDRGGTYEQYF. The CDR3 DNA reads TGTGCCAGAAGCCCAGACAGGGGTGGAACCTACGAGCAGTACTTC.

About this clonotype: A read error is possible here, since a much larger clone lies one base away. V usage is TRBV18 and J usage is TRBJ2-5; TRBD2 aligns across 7 bases. CDR3 length: 14 residues. Germline values: CDR1 KGHSH, CDR2 LQKENI. The CDR3 nucleotides are TGTGCCAGCTCACCACCGGCGGGACTAACGTCCCAGCACTTC. Amino acids: CASSPPAGLTSQHF. Full variable domain (outside the CDR3, taken from reference TRBV18 and TRBJ2-5): NAGVMQNPRHLVRRRGQEARLRCSPMKGHSHVYWYRQLPEEGLKFMVYLQKENIIDESGMPKERFSAEFPKEGPSILRIQQVVRGDSAAYFCASSPPAGLTSQHFGPGTRLLVL.

In this sample, this clonotype is medium-sized (0.01 to 0.1%). The CDR3 sequence: CSVEVLQGIRNTEAFF. The DNA for the CDR3 is TGCAGCGTTGAAGTATTACAGGGTATTCGGAACACTGAAGCTTTCTTT. The gene calls are TRBV29-1 and TRBJ1-1; tentative D call: TRBD1 (6 bases). Trimming took 1 base from V and 1 from J, leaving 16 bases between them. CDR3 length: 16 amino acids. From germline, CDR1 is SQVTM and CDR2 ANQGSEA.

This clonotype showed up just a few times. This chain joins TRBV5-1 and TRBJ2-1; the match to TRBD2 covers 9 bases. The V segment lost 4 bases and the J segment 7 bases; nucleotides outside the gene matches: 12. This CDR3 region has 16 residues. Looked up from germline, CDR1 is SGHRS and CDR2 is YFSETQ. CDR3 nucleotides: TGCGCCAGCAGCCCGGTTAGCGGGAGCGTGGGAAATGAGCAGTTCTTC. This gives the protein CASSPVSGSVGNEQFF.

V is TRBV24-1 and J is TRBJ2-7; no clear D gene. Trimming left V 3 bases short and J 4 bases short, with 6 bases between. The CDR3 contains 12 residues. The germline CDR1 and CDR2 sequences are KGHDR and SFDVKD. CDR3: CATSDGPYEQYF. The DNA for the CDR3 is TGTGCCACCAGTGATGGACCGTACGAGCAGTACTTC.

Within the sample, this clonotype is medium-sized. A junction end diverges from the germline sequence, so it may reflect a read error. The chain uses TRBV19 and TRBJ2-7, with TRBD1 as a possible D gene (6 bases). Germline V CDR1 and CDR2: LNHDA, SQIVND (reference sequence). The length of the CDR3 is 14 residues. In DNA, the CDR3 is TGTGCCAGCAGTACGACAGGACTTTCCTACGAGCAGTACTTC. This codes for CASSTTGLSYEQYF.

This clonotype was seen a single time. The J gene is TRBJ2-1, the V gene TRBV12-3 or TRBV12-4; 8 positions match TRBD2. This CDR3 comprises 14 residues. V was pared by 6 bases and J by 6 bases, with 7 bases of the junction left unmatched. Here the CDR3 DNA reads TGTGCCAGCAGGGAACCCGGGACTAGCAATGAGCAGTTCTTC. Protein sequence: CASREPGTSNEQFF.

There are a few counts of this clonotype. The rearrangement links TRBV28 to TRBJ2-5; a weak D match, TRBD2 (5 bases). Per the germline V gene, CDR1 is MDHEN and CDR2 is SYDVKM. V lost 8 bases and J lost 5, with 9 bases in between. The CDR3 loop spans 11 amino acids. The CDR3 nucleotides are TGTGCCAGCGGGGAGAGGGAGACCCAGTACTTC. Protein: CASGERETQYF.

This clonotype rates as medium-sized. The chain joins TRBV19 to TRBJ2-1, with D possibly matching TRBD1 (5 bases). The V end lost 5 bases, the J end lost 7 bases, and 18 bases lay between the germline ends. The CDR3 sequence is 15 residues long. The germline gives CDR1 LNHDA, CDR2 SQIVND (reference sequence). DNA for the CDR3: TGTGCCAGTAGTTCAAGAAGGGGCTTCGAGAATGAGCAGTTCTTC. Translation: CASSSRRGFENEQFF. Full variable domain (outside the CDR3, taken from reference TRBV19 and TRBJ2-1): DGGITQSPKYLFRKEGQNVTLSCEQNLNHDAMYWYRQDPGQGLRLIYYSQIVNDFQKGDIAEGYSVSREKKESFPLTVTSAQKNPTAFYLCASSSRRGFENEQFFGPGTRLTVL.

The rearrangement links TRBV28 to TRBJ1-1; a possible D gene is TRBD1 (6 bases). With 5 bases removed from V and 5 bases from J, the gap between germline ends came to 15 bases. This CDR3 has 14 amino acids. In germline, CDR1 is MDHEN, CDR2 SYDVKM. This chain's CDR3 is CASSPGVSWTEAFF. The CDR3 DNA reads as TGTGCCAGCAGTCCAGGGGTTAGCTGGACTGAAGCTTTCTTT. The full variable domain, its missing parts supplied by reference TRBV28 and TRBJ1-1, is DVKVTQSSRYLVKRTGEKVFLECVQDMDHENMFWYRQDPGLGLRLIYFSYDVKMKEKGDIPEGYSVSREKKERFSLILESASTNQTSMYLCASSPGVSWTEAFFGQGTRLTVV.

This clonotype has more than one count but fewer than ten. The chain joins TRBV29-1 to TRBJ2-3; 8 nucleotides match TRBD2. The CDR3 runs 13 residues. The germline gives CDR1 SQVTM, CDR2 ANQGSEA. V shed 7 bases, J shed 0 bases, and the junction held 3 bases outside the gene matches. The CDR3 bases are TGCAGCGCGACTAGCGCAAGCACAGATACGCAGTATTTT. Translating it yields CSATSASTDTQYF.

By share, this clonotype counts as medium-sized. The chain has TRBV29-1 and TRBJ1-1; D gene ambiguous. The germline V gene has CDR1 SQVTM and CDR2 ANQGSEA. The CDR3 totals 11 residues. V shed 4 bases and J shed 2 bases, with 5 bases lying between them. The CDR3 DNA reads as TGCAGCGTTGCAGATAACACTGAAGCTTTCTTT. Encoded protein: CSVADNTEAFF.

This chain uses TRBV4-1 with TRBJ1-4; 7 bases are shared with TRBD1. Germline V gives CDR1 MGHRA, CDR2 YSYEKL. V shed 3 bases and J 5 bases; nucleotides not matched to a gene: 9. This CDR3 is 16 amino acids long. Written as DNA, the CDR3 is TGCGCCAGCAGCCACGACACGGGACAGATGAATGAAAAACTGTTTTTT. Protein: CASSHDTGQMNEKLFF.

Judged by abundance, this clonotype is medium-sized. The V and J genes are TRBV5-6 and TRBJ2-3; D perhaps matches TRBD1 (6 bases). The V end lost 0 bases, the J end lost 5 bases, and 16 bases lay between the germline ends. CDR1 and CDR2 (germline): SGHDT, YYEEEE. The CDR3 is 16 amino acids. This CDR3 reads CASSLGGQRMGDTQYF. The CDR3 bases are TGTGCCAGCAGCTTGGGGGGGCAGCGGATGGGAGATACGCAGTATTTT.

In its sample, this clonotype was seen a few times. The genes are TRBV5-1 and TRBJ2-1; D tentatively fits TRBD1 or TRBD2 (6 bases each). The CDR3 length is 17 residues. Trimming pared 3 bases from V and 3 bases from J, leaving 19 bases between. Germline lookup yields CDR1 SGHRS and CDR2 YFSETQ. The CDR3: CASSSSEGGWGYNEQFF. CDR3 nucleotides: TGCGCCAGCAGCTCTTCCGAAGGGGGGTGGGGCTACAATGAGCAGTTCTTC.

This clonotype was counted a single time. This chain uses TRBV20-1 with TRBJ2-7; D gene uncertain. The CDR3 spans 15 residues. The germline CDR1 and CDR2 sequences are DFQATT and SNEGSKA (reference sequence). V lost 3 bases and J 2 bases, leaving 17 bases between the germline ends. CDR3: CSASLLGTRAYEQYF. The CDR3 region has the DNA TGCAGTGCTAGCCTCCTAGGAACGAGAGCCTACGAGCAGTACTTC.

Sample share makes this clonotype medium-sized (0.01 to 0.1%). The genes are TRBV30 and TRBJ2-7; D could derive from TRBD1 or TRBD2 (5 bases each). The V gene's germline CDR1 is GTSNPN and CDR2 SVGIG (reference sequence). This CDR3 has 13 residues. Deletions cut 3 bases from V and 6 bases from J, with 15 bases between. The CDR3 region is CAWSRAAGGEQYF. As DNA, the CDR3 is TGTGCCTGGAGCAGGGCCGCTGGGGGCGAGCAGTACTTC.

Remarks on this clonotype: This sequence may be a read error, since a much larger clone differs from it by one base. The genes are TRBV5-1 and TRBJ2-1, with 14 nucleotides matching TRBD2. Germline V gene lookup returns CDR1 SGHRS and CDR2 YFSETQ. The length of the CDR3 is 15 residues. The CDR3 region has the DNA TGCGCCAGCAGCATGGGACTAGCGGGAGCTGATGAGAAGTTCTTC. Protein: CASSMGLAGADEKFF. Using reference TRBV5-1 and TRBJ2-1 for the parts outside the CDR3, the full variable domain is KAGVTQTPRYLIKTRGQQVTLSCSPISGHRSVSWYQQTPGQGLQFLFEYFSETQRNKGNFPGRFSGRQFSNSRSEMNVSTLELGDSALYLCASSMGLAGADEKFFGPGTRLTVL.

The gene calls are TRBV30 and TRBJ1-1, with 7 bases identical to TRBD1. V lost 3 bases to trimming and J lost 3 bases; unmatched junction nucleotides: 10. The CDR3 extends over 15 amino acids. Per germline, CDR1 GTSNPN and CDR2 SVGIG (reference sequence). CDR3 region: CAWRRQTGRDTEAFF. The CDR3 coding sequence is TGTGCCTGGAGGCGTCAGACAGGGAGGGACACTGAAGCTTTCTTT.

By share of the sample, this clonotype is medium-sized. The chain is built from TRBV11-3 and TRBJ1-2, with TRBD1 matching 8 bases. V was pared by 1 base and J by 8 bases, with 6 bases of the junction left unmatched. The CDR3 is made up of 14 amino acids. Germline loops: CDR1 SGHNT, CDR2 YENEEA. CDR3 bases: TGTGCCAGCAGCTTAGGAGGACAGGGTCGCGGCTACACCTTC. Protein sequence: CASSLGGQGRGYTF.

The J gene is TRBJ2-7, the V gene TRBV11-3, with 7 bases matching TRBD1. The V gene's germline CDR1 is SGHNT and CDR2 YENEEA. The CDR3 runs 14 residues. V shed 5 bases and J 6 bases; nucleotides not matched to a gene: 10. The CDR3 loop is CASSTRQGPREQYF. CDR3 coding DNA: TGTGCCAGCAGCACCCGACAGGGCCCTCGCGAGCAGTACTTC.

This chain links TRBV5-1 with TRBJ2-1; the match to TRBD1 covers 8 bases. CDR3 size: 16 residues. CDR1 is SGHRS, CDR2 YFSETQ, per germline. Trimming took 4 bases from V and 4 from J; bases not matched to a gene: 10. The DNA of the CDR3 is TGCGCCAGCAGCGCTACGACAGGGGCGCAATACAATGAGCAGTTCTTC. As protein: CASSATTGAQYNEQFF.

This clonotype has a handful of counts. The V gene is TRBV24-1, the J gene TRBJ2-1; 9 bases map to TRBD2. The germline CDR1 and CDR2 sequences are KGHDR and SFDVKD. The V gene end was trimmed by 2 bases and the J gene end by 6 bases; junction bases not matched to a gene: 4. CDR3 length: 15 residues. The CDR3 region is CATSDSGLAVNEQFF. CDR3 nucleotides: TGTGCCACCAGTGATTCGGGACTAGCAGTCAATGAGCAGTTCTTC.